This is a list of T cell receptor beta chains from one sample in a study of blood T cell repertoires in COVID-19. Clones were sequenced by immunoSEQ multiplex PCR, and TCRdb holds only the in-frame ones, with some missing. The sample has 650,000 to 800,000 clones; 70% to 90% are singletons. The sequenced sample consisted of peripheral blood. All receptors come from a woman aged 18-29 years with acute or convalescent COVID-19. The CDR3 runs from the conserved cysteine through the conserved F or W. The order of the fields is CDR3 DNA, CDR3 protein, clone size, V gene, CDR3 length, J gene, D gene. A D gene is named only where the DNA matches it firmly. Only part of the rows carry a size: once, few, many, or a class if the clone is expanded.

DNA: TGTGCTAGTGGTTTGGTAGGGACAGGGTACAATGAGCAGTTCTTC
CDR3: CASGLVGTGYNEQFF
size: NA
V: TRBV12-5
length: 15
J: TRBJ2-1
D: TRBD1

DNA: TGTGCCAGCAGCTTGGTAGATCGGGGGAACACTGAAGCTTTCTTT
CDR3: CASSLVDRGNTEAFF
size: NA
V: TRBV5-6
length: 15
J: TRBJ1-1
D: NA

DNA: TGCGCCAGCAGCTTGGGCTCGGGCGAGCAGTACTTC
CDR3: CASSLGSGEQYF
size: NA
V: TRBV5-1
length: 12
J: TRBJ2-7
D: NA

DNA: TGTGCCAGCAGCTTAGAGCCCGGGACAATCGGGTCCTATGGCTACACCTTC
CDR3: CASSLEPGTIGSYGYTF
size: NA
V: TRBV11-2
length: 17
J: TRBJ1-2
D: NA

DNA: TGTGCCAGCAGTGCTATCGAGCAGGATGGAACTGAAGCTTTCTTT
CDR3: CASSAIEQDGTEAFF
size: NA
V: TRBV2
length: 15
J: TRBJ1-1
D: NA

DNA: TGTGCCACCAGTGTTCAGGGGGCCTTTACAGATACGCAGTATTTT
CDR3: CATSVQGAFTDTQYF
size: NA
V: TRBV24-1
length: 15
J: TRBJ2-3
D: TRBD1

DNA: TGTGCCAGCAGTCCCCGAGGTCGTGCAGGGTTGTCAAACACCATATATTTT
CDR3: CASSPRGRAGLSNTIYF
size: once
V: TRBV28
length: 17
J: TRBJ1-3
D: NA

DNA: TGTGCCAGCAGCTTCTTAGGGGTTAATGAAAAACTGTTTTTT
CDR3: CASSFLGVNEKLFF
size: NA
V: TRBV7-9
length: 14
J: TRBJ1-4
D: NA

DNA: TGTGCCAGCAGCTCGCTGGGGAGGCGGGAGCGTGGCTACACCTTC
CDR3: CASSSLGRRERGYTF
size: NA
V: TRBV7-8
length: 15
J: TRBJ1-2
D: NA

DNA: TGTGCCAGCAGCCCACGAGGTGCCTATAATTCACCCCTCCACTTT
CDR3: CASSPRGAYNSPLHF
size: NA
V: TRBV13
length: 15
J: TRBJ1-6
D: NA

DNA: TGTGCCAGCAGTTTACTCCAGGGGGCCCGTCGTGAGCAGTACTTC
CDR3: CASSLLQGARREQYF
size: NA
V: TRBV27
length: 15
J: TRBJ2-7
D: TRBD1

DNA: TGTGCCAGCAGCCAAGATCCTCGACAGGGGGGTGCAGATACGCAGTATTTT
CDR3: CASSQDPRQGGADTQYF
size: NA
V: TRBV11-3
length: 17
J: TRBJ2-3
D: TRBD1

DNA: TGTGCCAGCAGCTTAGGGGGAGAAGCCGCCCCCTATGGCTACACCTTC
CDR3: CASSLGGEAAPYGYTF
size: NA
V: TRBV7-6
length: 16
J: TRBJ1-2
D: NA

DNA: TGTGCCAGCAGTCTAGGGTACAGGACGGAGACCCAGTACTTC
CDR3: CASSLGYRTETQYF
size: NA
V: TRBV7-7
length: 14
J: TRBJ2-5
D: NA

DNA: TGTGCCAGTAGTATTAGCGGGGGCCTCAATGAGCAGTTCTTC
CDR3: CASSISGGLNEQFF
size: once
V: TRBV19
length: 14
J: TRBJ2-1
D: TRBD2

DNA: TGTGCCAGTAGTAGGGCTGGCTATGGCTACACCTTC
CDR3: CASSRAGYGYTF
size: NA
V: TRBV19
length: 12
J: TRBJ1-2
D: NA

DNA: TGTGCCAGCAGTTTAGCAGGGAACTATGGCTACACCTTC
CDR3: CASSLAGNYGYTF
size: NA
V: TRBV27
length: 13
J: TRBJ1-2
D: NA

DNA: TGTGCCAGCAGTGTAGCTAGCGGGGGGCACTCCTACGAGCAGTACTTC
CDR3: CASSVASGGHSYEQYF
size: NA
V: TRBV2
length: 16
J: TRBJ2-7
D: TRBD2

DNA: TGTGCCAGTAGTATGACACGATCTGAAGCTTTCTTT
CDR3: CASSMTRSEAFF
size: NA
V: TRBV19
length: 12
J: TRBJ1-1
D: NA

DNA: TGTGCCAGCAGTTACTCGAAAAGCTCATATGGCTACACCTTC
CDR3: CASSYSKSSYGYTF
size: NA
V: TRBV6-5
length: 14
J: TRBJ1-2
D: NA

DNA: TGTGCCAGTAGCCTTCAGGGGTCAGGAAACACCATATATTTT
CDR3: CASSLQGSGNTIYF
size: few
V: TRBV19
length: 14
J: TRBJ1-3
D: NA

DNA: TGTGCCAGCAGCCAAAACCCCCCCGGGGTAGCGGGGACCTACGAGCAGTACTTC
CDR3: CASSQNPPGVAGTYEQYF
size: NA
V: TRBV4-2
length: 18
J: TRBJ2-7
D: TRBD2

DNA: TGTGCCAGCAGTTTGGGCGTGGAGGCGGTGGACTTC
CDR3: CASSLGVEAVDF
size: NA
V: TRBV12-3/TRBV12-4
length: 12
J: TRBJ2-7
D: NA

DNA: TGTGCCAGCAGCTTGGTTCTAGACGCCGGGGGAAATTCACCCCTCCACTTT
CDR3: CASSLVLDAGGNSPLHF
size: NA
V: TRBV5-4
length: 17
J: TRBJ1-6
D: NA

DNA: TGTGCCAGCAAAGGGCGGGGGGAGGCCGGGGAGCTGTTTTTT
CDR3: CASKGRGEAGELFF
size: few
V: TRBV6-6
length: 14
J: TRBJ2-2
D: TRBD2

DNA: TGTGCCAGCAGCGTATTGACAGGGGAGGGCAATGAGCAGTTCTTC
CDR3: CASSVLTGEGNEQFF
size: NA
V: TRBV9
length: 15
J: TRBJ2-1
D: NA

DNA: TGCGCCAGCAGCCAAAACTACCGCGAAGGATTCACAGATACGCAGTATTTT
CDR3: CASSQNYREGFTDTQYF
size: NA
V: TRBV4-3
length: 17
J: TRBJ2-3
D: NA